This T cell receptor beta chain was recovered during a study of Graves' ophthalmopathy and Graves' hyperthyroidism. The hyperthyroidism patients, aged 18 to 65, had been newly diagnosed, with under 2 months' duration. About this clonotype itself: Its specificity is unknown.

RNA served as the template for amplifying TCR beta CDR3 regions. Investigators did first-round RT-PCR with HTBI primers, then second-round multiplex PCR. TCRdb re-called the multiplex PCR reads through MiXCR, storing one row per CDR3 protein. The table shows over a million distinct CDR3 sequences, with 35% to 45% occurring only once. Trimming removed 5 bases from V and 1 base from J; junction bases left unmatched: 19. Germline values: CDR1 SEHNR, CDR2 FQNEAQ (reference sequence). CDR3 size: 19 residues. Regarding the study as a whole: Detected in blood as well were most expanded thyroid clonotypes with frequency above 0.001.

The gene calls are TRBV7-9 and TRBJ2-5, with 7 positions matching TRBD2. This receptor was identified in an adult man with Graves' hyperthyroidism. Material: peripheral blood or thyroid tissue (not recorded which). CDR3 coding DNA: TGTGCCAGCAGCCCAGCTCCCTCCGGGCTAGCGGTACCCCAAGAGACCCAGTACTTC. This gives the protein CASSPAPSGLAVPQETQYF.